This is a list of T cell receptor beta chains from one sample in a study of T-cell memory formation after mild COVID-19. Using its own MiXCR run on the 5' RACE reads, TCRdb lists one record per CDR3 protein. The repertoire holds about 58,000 distinct CDR3 sequences, with 25% to 35% as singletons. Sequencing was carried out using PBMCs or a T cell subset sorted from them (not recorded which). These receptors originate from a man in his late teens or twenties who had mild COVID-19 (a few samples of this study predate the infection). Cell type and time point are not known. CDR3s include the opening cysteine and the closing phenylalanine or tryptophan. The order of the fields is V gene, D gene, J gene, clone size, CDR3 protein, CDR3 DNA. A D gene is named only where the DNA matches it firmly. Size is stated for part of the rows, as once, few or many counts, or as a class when the clone is expanded.

TRBV6-5	TRBD2	TRBJ2-2	few	CASSPAGANTGELFF	TGTGCCAGCAGCCCCGCGGGGGCGAACACCGGGGAGCTGTTTTTT
TRBV25-1	TRBD1	TRBJ2-2	-	CASNRQGNTGELFF	TGTGCCAGCAACCGACAGGGCAACACCGGGGAGCTGTTTTTT
TRBV6-5	-	TRBJ2-2	-	CASSYGQQLFF	TGTGCCAGCAGTTACGGGCAACAGTTGTTTTTT
TRBV24-1	-	TRBJ2-3	few	CATSDGDTTDTQYF	TGTGCCACCAGTGATGGGGACACCACAGATACGCAGTATTTT
TRBV12-3/TRBV12-4	TRBD2	TRBJ2-5	few	CASSTTSGEGTQYF	TGTGCCAGCAGTACGACTAGCGGGGAAGGGACCCAGTACTTC
TRBV5-1	TRBD1	TRBJ1-1	few	CASSSRGLVNTEAFF	TGCGCCAGCAGCTCCAGGGGGCTGGTGAACACTGAAGCTTTCTTT
TRBV7-9	-	TRBJ2-3	-	CASSPGSGYRADTQYF	TGTGCCAGCAGCCCCGGGTCCGGGTACCGAGCTGACACGCAGTATTTT
TRBV29-1	-	TRBJ2-7	few	CSVVLDSSYEQYF	TGCAGCGTAGTCCTGGACTCCTCCTACGAGCAGTACTTC
TRBV11-2	-	TRBJ1-2	-	CASRRPRVGLSYGYTF	TGTGCCAGCAGACGACCGAGGGTGGGACTGTCATATGGCTACACCTTC
TRBV14	TRBD1	TRBJ2-3	few	CASSQLGWGTGPTDTQYF	TGTGCCAGCAGCCAATTAGGTTGGGGGACAGGACCCACAGATACGCAGTATTTT
TRBV11-2	-	TRBJ2-1	-	CASSLSSLSYNEKFF	TGTGCCAGCAGCTTATCCAGCCTCTCCTACAATGAGAAGTTCTTC
TRBV11-2	TRBD2	TRBJ2-1	many	CASSSGARTYNEQFF	TGTGCCAGCAGCAGCGGGGCCCGGACCTACAATGAGCAGTTCTTC
TRBV7-9	TRBD2	TRBJ2-2	-	CASSATSGNTGELFF	TGTGCCAGCAGCGCCACTAGCGGAAACACCGGGGAGCTGTTTTTT